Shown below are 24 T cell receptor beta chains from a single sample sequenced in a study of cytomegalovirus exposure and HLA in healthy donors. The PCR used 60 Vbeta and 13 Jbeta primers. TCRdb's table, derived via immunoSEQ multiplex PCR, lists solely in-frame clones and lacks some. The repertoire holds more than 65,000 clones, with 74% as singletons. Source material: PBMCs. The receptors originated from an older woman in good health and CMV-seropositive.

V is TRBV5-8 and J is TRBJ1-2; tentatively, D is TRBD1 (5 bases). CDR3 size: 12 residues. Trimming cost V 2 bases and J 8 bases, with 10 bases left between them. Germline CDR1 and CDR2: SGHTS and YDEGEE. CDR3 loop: CASSFLGLGYTF. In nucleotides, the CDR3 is TGTGCCAGCAGCTTTTTGGGACTGGGCTACACCTTC. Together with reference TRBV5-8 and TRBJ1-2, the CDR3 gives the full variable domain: EAGVTQSPTHLIKTRGQQATLRCSPISGHTSVYWYQQALGLGLQFLLWYDEGEERNRGNFPPRFSGRQFPNYSSELNVNALELEDSALYLCASSFLGLGYTFGSGTRLTVV.

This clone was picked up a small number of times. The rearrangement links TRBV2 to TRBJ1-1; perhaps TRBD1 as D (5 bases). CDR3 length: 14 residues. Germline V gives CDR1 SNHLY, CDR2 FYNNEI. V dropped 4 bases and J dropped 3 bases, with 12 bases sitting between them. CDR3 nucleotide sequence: TGTGCCAGCAGTGGATTGGGGGGGGACACTGAAGCTTTCTTT. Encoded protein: CASSGLGGDTEAFF.

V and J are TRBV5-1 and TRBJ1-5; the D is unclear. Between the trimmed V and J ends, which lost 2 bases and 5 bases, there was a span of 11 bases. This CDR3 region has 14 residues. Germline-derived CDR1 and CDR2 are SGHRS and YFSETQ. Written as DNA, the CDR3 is TGCGCCAGCAGCTTCCGTGCGGGAGATCAGCCCCAGCATTTT. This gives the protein CASSFRAGDQPQHF. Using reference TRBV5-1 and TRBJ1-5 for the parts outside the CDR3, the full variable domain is KAGVTQTPRYLIKTRGQQVTLSCSPISGHRSVSWYQQTPGQGLQFLFEYFSETQRNKGNFPGRFSGRQFSNSRSEMNVSTLELGDSALYLCASSFRAGDQPQHFGDGTRLSIL.

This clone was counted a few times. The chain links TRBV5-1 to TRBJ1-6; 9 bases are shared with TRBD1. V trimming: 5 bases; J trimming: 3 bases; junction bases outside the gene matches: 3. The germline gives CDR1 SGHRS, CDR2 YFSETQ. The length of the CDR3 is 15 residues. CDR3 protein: CASRPDRGYNSPLHF. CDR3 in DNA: TGCGCCAGCAGACCGGACAGGGGCTATAATTCACCCCTCCACTTT.

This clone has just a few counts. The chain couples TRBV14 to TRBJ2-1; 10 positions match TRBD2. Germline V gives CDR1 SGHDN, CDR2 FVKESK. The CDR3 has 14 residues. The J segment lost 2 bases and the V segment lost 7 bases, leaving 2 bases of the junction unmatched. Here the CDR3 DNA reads TGTGCCAGCACAAGCGGGAGGGCCTACAATGAGCAGTTCTTC. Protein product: CASTSGRAYNEQFF.

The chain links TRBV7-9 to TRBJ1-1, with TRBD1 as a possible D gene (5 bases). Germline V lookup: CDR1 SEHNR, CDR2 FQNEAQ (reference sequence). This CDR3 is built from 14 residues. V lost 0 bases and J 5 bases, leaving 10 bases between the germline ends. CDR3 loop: CASSLAGEMTEAFF. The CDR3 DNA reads TGTGCCAGCAGCTTAGCAGGGGAAATGACTGAAGCTTTCTTT.

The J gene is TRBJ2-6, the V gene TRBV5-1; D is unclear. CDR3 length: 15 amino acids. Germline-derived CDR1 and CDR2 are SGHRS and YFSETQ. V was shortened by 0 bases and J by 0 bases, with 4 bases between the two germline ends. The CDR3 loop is CASSLGHSGANVLTF. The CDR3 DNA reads TGCGCCAGCAGCTTGGGACACTCTGGGGCCAACGTCCTGACTTTC.

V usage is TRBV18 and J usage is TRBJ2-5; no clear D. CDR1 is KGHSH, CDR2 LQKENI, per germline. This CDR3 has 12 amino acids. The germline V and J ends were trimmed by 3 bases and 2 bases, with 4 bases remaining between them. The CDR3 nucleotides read TGTGCCAGCTCACCGACACAAGAGACCCAGTACTTC. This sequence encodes CASSPTQETQYF.

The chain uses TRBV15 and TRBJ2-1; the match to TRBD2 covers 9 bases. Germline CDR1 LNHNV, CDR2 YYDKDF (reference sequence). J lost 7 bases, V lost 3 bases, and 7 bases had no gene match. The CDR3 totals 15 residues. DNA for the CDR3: TGTGCCACCAGCAGGCTAGCGGGGTCAGGGAATGAGCAGTTCTTC. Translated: CATSRLAGSGNEQFF. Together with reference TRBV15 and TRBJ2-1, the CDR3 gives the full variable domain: DAMVIQNPRYQVTQFGKPVTLSCSQTLNHNVMYWYQQKSSQAPKLLFHYYDKDFNNEADTPDNFQSRRPNTSFCFLDIRSPGLGDTAMYLCATSRLAGSGNEQFFGPGTRLTVL.

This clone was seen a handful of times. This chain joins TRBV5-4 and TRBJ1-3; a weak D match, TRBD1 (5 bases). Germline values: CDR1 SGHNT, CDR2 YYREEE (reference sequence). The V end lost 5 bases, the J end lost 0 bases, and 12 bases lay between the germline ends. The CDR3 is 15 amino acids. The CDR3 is CASRGGSSSGNTIYF. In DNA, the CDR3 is TGTGCCAGCAGGGGGGGGAGTTCCTCTGGAAACACCATATATTTT.

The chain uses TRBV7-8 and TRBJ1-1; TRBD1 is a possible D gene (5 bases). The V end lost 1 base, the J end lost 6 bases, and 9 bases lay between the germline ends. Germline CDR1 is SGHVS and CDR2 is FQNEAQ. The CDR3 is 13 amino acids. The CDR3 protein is CASSLEGWAEAFF. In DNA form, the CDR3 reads TGTGCCAGCAGCTTAGAGGGGTGGGCTGAAGCTTTCTTT.

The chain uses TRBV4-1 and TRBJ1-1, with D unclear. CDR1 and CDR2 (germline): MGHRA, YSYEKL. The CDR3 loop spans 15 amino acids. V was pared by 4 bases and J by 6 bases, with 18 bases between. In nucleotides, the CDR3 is TGCGCCAGCAGCCCCCAGACTTATACTAGAGCTGAAGCTTTCTTT. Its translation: CASSPQTYTRAEAFF.

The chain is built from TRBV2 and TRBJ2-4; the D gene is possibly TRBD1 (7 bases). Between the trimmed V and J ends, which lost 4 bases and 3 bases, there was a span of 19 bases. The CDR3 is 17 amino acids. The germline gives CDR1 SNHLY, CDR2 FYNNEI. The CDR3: CASSGRRGDRDKNIQYF. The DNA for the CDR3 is TGTGCCAGCAGTGGGAGGAGGGGGGACAGAGACAAAAACATTCAGTACTTC.

The CDR3 loop is CASSPDRISAYGYTF. In nucleotides, the CDR3 is TGTGCCAGCAGCCCCGACAGAATTTCAGCCTATGGCTACACCTTC. The V and J genes are TRBV5-6 and TRBJ1-2; possibly TRBD1 for D (5 bases). Germline V CDR1 and CDR2: SGHDT, YYEEEE. The CDR3 is made up of 15 amino acids. V lost 4 bases and J 4 bases, leaving 17 bases between the germline ends.

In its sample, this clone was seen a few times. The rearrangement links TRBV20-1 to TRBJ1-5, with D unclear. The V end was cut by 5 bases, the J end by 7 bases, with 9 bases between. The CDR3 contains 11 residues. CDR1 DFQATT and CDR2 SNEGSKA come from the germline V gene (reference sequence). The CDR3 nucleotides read TGCAGTGCTGGCCTCGGGCAGCCCCAGCATTTT. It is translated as CSAGLGQPQHF.

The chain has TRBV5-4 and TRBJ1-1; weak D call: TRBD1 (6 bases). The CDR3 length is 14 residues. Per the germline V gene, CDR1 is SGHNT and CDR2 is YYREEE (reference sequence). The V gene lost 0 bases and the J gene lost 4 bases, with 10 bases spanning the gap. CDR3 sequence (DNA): TGTGCCAGCAGCTTGGCAACAGGGAGCACTGAAGCTTTCTTT. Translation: CASSLATGSTEAFF.

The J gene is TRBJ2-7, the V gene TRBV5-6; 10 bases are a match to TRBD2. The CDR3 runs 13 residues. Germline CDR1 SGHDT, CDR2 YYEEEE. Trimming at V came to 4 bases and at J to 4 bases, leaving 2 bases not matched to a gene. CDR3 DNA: TGTGCCAGCAGCCGGACTAGCGGATACGAGCAGTACTTC. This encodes CASSRTSGYEQYF.

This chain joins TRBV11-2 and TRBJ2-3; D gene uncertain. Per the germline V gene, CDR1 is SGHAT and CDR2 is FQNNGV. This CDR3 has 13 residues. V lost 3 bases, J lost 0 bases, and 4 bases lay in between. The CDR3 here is CASSFESTDTQYF. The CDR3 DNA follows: TGTGCCAGCAGCTTTGAGAGCACAGATACGCAGTATTTT. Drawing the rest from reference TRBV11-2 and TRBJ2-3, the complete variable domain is EAGVAQSPRYKIIEKRQSVAFWCNPISGHATLYWYQQILGQGPKLLIQFQNNGVVDDSQLPKDRFSAERLKGVDSTLKIQPAKLEDSAVYLCASSFESTDTQYFGPGTRLTVL.

The CDR3 region is CASSEFQGNEAFF. DNA of the CDR3: TGTGCCAGCAGTGAATTCCAGGGGAATGAAGCTTTCTTT. The chain combines TRBV25-1 with TRBJ1-1, with a weak D call TRBD1 (6 bases). Germline V gene sequence: CDR1 MGHDK, CDR2 SYGVNS. The CDR3 is 13 residues long. V lost 1 base and J lost 7, with 10 bases in between.

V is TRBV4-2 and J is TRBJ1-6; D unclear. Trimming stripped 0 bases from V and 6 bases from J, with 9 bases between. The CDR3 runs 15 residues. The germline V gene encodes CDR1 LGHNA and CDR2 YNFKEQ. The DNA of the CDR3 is TGTGCCAGCAGCCAAGAGGAGGGAATTAATTCACCCCTCCACTTT. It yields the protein CASSQEEGINSPLHF.

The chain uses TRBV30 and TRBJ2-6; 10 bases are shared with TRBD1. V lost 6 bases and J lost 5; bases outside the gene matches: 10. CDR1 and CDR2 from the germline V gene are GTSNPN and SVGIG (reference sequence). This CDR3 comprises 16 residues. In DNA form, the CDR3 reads TGTGCCTGCATCGGGACAGGGGTACTCTGGGCCAACGTCCTGACTTTC. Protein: CACIGTGVLWANVLTF.

For the CDR3, the DNA is TGCAGCGTTGAGATGGTACAGGGATTAGCCAAAAACATTCAGTACTTC. Amino acid sequence: CSVEMVQGLAKNIQYF. The genes are TRBV29-1 and TRBJ2-4, with D possibly matching TRBD1 (6 bases). The length of the CDR3 is 16 residues. Germline lookup yields CDR1 SQVTM and CDR2 ANQGSEA. With 3 bases removed from V and 0 bases from J, the gap between germline ends came to 15 bases. Variable domain in full (rest from reference TRBV29-1 and TRBJ2-4): SAVISQKPSRDICQRGTSLTIQCQVDSQVTMMFWYRQQPGQSLTLIATANQGSEATYESGFVIDKFPISRPNLTFSTLTVSNMSPEDSSIYLCSVEMVQGLAKNIQYFGAGTRLSVL.

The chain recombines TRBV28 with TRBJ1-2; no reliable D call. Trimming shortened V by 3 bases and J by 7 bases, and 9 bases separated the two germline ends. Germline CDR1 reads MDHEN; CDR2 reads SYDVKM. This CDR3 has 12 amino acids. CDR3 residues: CASSFYESGYTF. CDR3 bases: TGTGCCAGCAGTTTTTACGAGTCTGGCTACACCTTC.

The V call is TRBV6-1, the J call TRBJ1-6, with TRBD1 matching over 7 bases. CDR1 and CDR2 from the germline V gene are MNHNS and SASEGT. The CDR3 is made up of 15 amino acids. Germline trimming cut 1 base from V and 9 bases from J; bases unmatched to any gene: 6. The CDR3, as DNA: TGTGCCAGCAGTGAAGAACGACAGGGACGTTCACCCCTCCACTTT. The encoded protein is CASSEERQGRSPLHF.